The clone carrying this TCR beta chain appeared a single time. The entry originates in a study of T cell changes during pregnancy in multiple sclerosis. Trimming at V came to 4 bases and at J to 7 bases, leaving 7 bases not matched to a gene. Germline CDR1 and CDR2: SGHNT and YYREEE (reference sequence). CDR3 length: 14 amino acids. Method: immunoSEQ multiplex PCR; TCRdb's copy keeps in-frame clones and lacks some. The data show 50,000 to 65,000 clones, approximately 91% seen once. Here the sequenced sample was peripheral blood, taken in the second trimester of pregnancy. The receptor's source is a female donor with multiple sclerosis, enrolled in a pregnancy study. This rearrangement joins TRBV5-4 to TRBJ1-4, with 7 bases lining up with TRBD1. CDR3 loop: CASSQQGLGEKLFF. The DNA of the CDR3 is TGTGCCAGCAGCCAACAGGGGTTGGGTGAAAAACTGTTTTTT. The entire variable domain, with the rest obtained from reference TRBV5-4 and TRBJ1-4, is as follows: ETGVTQSPTHLIKTRGQQVTLRCSSQSGHNTVSWYQQALGQGPQFIFQYYREEENGRGNFPPRFSGLQFPNYSSELNVNALELDDSALYLCASSQQGLGEKLFFGSGTQLSVL.